This entry lists 2 T cell receptor beta chains sequenced from one sample in a study of CD8 T cells in ankylosing spondylitis. Overall study results and limits: A TCR beta motif of fewer than ten highly homologous variants appeared characteristic of ankylosing spondylitis blood.

No antigens are known for them. Each CDR3 protein gets one entry after TCRdb re-called the 5' RACE reads with MiXCR. This repertoire shows about 210,000 distinct CDR3 sequences, about 7% found once; its top ten account for 11% to 15%. Sequenced: blood, either unsorted or a sorted T cell fraction (not recorded which). All receptors come from a male donor with ankylosing spondylitis.

This clonotype was seen a handful of times. The chain employs TRBV14 and TRBJ2-7; tentative D call: TRBD1 (7 bases). Between the trimmed V and J ends, which lost 5 bases and 0 bases, there was a span of 14 bases. The CDR3 runs to 15 residues. Germline CDR1 and CDR2: SGHDN and FVKESK. The CDR3 DNA is TGTGCCAGCAGCGACCAGGGGGAGGCCTCCTACGAGCAGTACTTC. Translating it yields CASSDQGEASYEQYF.

This clonotype has a count of ten or more. The CDR3 reads CASSRGANTGELFF. The CDR3 DNA follows: TGCGCCAGCAGCCGAGGGGCGAACACCGGGGAGCTGTTTTTT. This chain connects TRBV4-3 to TRBJ2-2; either TRBD1 or TRBD2 may fit D (5 bases each). The ends were cut back, 4 bases at V and 0 bases at J, with 6 bases in the middle. Germline V gives CDR1 LGHNA, CDR2 YSLEER. CDR3 size: 14 residues.